The clone carrying this TCR beta chain came up once. Its antigen is currently unknown. These data are taken from a study of B cell selection in AIRE deficiency. Study outcomes and limitations: About 30.6% of healthy-shared Treg sequences were found among patient Tconv cells. Only TCRbeta was sequenced; about 37% of shared healthy Treg sequences appeared in Tconv. Only 8.5% to 9.5% of 3,500 to 4,500 shared Treg sequences were patient-specific; 31.6% healthy-specific.

Method: immunoSEQ multiplex PCR; TCRdb's copy keeps in-frame clones and lacks some. This sample carries roughly 18,000 clones, about 92% of them seen once, and the ten largest clones take 0.85% to 1%. The CDR3 loop spans 15 amino acids. V lost 5 bases to trimming and J lost 3 bases, with 11 bases between them. Germline CDR1 reads MNHNY; CDR2 reads SVGAGI (reference sequence). The regulatory T cell sort gate was CD4+CD25hiCD127low/negative. Sequences were obtained from CD4+CD25+ Tregs sorted from PBMCs. V is TRBV6-6 and J is TRBJ2-6, with no clear D. The TCR originated in a human donor in good health. Here the CDR3 DNA reads TGTGCCAGCAGTAGCAGAGCTCTTGGGGCCAACGTCCTGACTTTC. The encoded protein is CASSSRALGANVLTF.